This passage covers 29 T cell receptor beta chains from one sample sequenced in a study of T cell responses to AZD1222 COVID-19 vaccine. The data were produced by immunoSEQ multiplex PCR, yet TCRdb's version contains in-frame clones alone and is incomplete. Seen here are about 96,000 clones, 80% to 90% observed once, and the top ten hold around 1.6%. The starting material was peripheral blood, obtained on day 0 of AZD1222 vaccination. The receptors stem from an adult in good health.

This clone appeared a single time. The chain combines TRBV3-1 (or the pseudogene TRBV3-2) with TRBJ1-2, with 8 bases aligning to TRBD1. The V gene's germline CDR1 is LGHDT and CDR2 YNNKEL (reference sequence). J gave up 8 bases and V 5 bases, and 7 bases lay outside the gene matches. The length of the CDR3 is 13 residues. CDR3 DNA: TGTGCCAGCAGCGCCCGGACAGGGAACGGCTACACCTTC. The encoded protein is CASSARTGNGYTF.

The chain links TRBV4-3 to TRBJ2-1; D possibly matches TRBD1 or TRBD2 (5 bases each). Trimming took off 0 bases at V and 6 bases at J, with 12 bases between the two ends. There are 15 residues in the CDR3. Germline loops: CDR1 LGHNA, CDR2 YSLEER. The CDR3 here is CASSQEGGGGNEQFF. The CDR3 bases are TGCGCCAGCAGCCAAGAAGGAGGTGGGGGCAATGAGCAGTTCTTC.

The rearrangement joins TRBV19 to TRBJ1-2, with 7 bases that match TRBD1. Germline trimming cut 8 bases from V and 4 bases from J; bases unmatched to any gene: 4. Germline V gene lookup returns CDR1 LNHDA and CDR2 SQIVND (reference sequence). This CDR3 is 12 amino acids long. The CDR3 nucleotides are TGTGCCAGTGGCAGGGGGAGCTATGGCTACACCTTC. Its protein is CASGRGSYGYTF.

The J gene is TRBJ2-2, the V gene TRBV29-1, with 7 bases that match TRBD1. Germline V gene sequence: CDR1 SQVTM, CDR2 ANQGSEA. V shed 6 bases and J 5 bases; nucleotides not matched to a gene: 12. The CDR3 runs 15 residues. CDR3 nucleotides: TGCAGCGTCGCCTACACCGGGACAGTTACCGGGGAGCTGTTTTTT. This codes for CSVAYTGTVTGELFF.

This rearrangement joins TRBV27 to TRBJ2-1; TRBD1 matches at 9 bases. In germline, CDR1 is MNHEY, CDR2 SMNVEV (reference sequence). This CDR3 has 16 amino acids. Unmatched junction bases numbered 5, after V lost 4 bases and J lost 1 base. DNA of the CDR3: TGTGCCAGCAGTTCCCCGGACAGGGGATCCTACAATGAGCAGTTCTTC. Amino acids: CASSSPDRGSYNEQFF.

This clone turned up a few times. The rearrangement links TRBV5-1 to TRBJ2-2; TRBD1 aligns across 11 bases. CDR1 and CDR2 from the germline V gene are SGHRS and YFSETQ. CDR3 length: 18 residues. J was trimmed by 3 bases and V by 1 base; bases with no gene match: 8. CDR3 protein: CASSLRTGDRGYTGELFF. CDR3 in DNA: TGCGCCAGCAGCTTGAGGACCGGGGACAGGGGGTACACCGGGGAGCTGTTTTTT.

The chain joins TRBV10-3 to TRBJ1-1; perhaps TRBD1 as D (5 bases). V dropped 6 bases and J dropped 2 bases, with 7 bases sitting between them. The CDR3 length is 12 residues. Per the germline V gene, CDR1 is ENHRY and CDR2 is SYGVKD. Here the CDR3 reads CAIRQGNTEAFF. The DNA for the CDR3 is TGTGCCATCAGGCAGGGAAACACTGAAGCTTTCTTT.

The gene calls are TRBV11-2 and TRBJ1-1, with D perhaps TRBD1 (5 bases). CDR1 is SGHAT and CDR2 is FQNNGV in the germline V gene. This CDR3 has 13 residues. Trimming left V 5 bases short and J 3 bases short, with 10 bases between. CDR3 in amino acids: CASSQEGYTEAFF. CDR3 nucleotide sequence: TGTGCCAGCAGCCAGGAGGGGTACACTGAAGCTTTCTTT.

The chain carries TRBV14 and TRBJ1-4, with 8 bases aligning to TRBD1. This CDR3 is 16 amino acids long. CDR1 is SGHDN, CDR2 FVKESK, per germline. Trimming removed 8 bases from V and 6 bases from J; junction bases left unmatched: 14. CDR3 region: CASSLGRQGRHEKLFF. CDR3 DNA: TGTGCCAGCTCCCTCGGAAGACAGGGGAGGCATGAAAAACTGTTTTTT.

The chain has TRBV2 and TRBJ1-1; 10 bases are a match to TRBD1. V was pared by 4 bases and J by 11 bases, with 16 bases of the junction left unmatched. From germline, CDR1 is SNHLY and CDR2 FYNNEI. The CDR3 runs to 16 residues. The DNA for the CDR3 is TGTGCCAGCAGTGGACGGGGACAGGGGAATGGTAGGACGGCTTTCTTT. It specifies CASSGRGQGNGRTAFF. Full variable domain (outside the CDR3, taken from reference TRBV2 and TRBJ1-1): EPEVTQTPSHQVTQMGQEVILRCVPISNHLYFYWYRQILGQKVEFLVSFYNNEISEKSEIFDDQFSVERPDGSNFTLKIRSTKLEDSAMYFCASSGRGQGNGRTAFFGQGTRLTVV.

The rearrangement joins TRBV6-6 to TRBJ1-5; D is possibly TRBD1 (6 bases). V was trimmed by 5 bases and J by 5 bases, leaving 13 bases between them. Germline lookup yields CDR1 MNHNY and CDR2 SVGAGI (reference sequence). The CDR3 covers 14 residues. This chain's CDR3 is CASSLTGRDQPQHF. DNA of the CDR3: TGTGCCAGCAGTCTAACAGGGAGAGATCAGCCCCAGCATTTT.

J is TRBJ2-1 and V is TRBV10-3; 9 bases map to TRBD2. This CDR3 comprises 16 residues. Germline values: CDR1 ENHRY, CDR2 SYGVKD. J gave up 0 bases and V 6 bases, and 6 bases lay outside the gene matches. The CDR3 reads CAISLAGESSYNEQFF. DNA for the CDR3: TGTGCCATCAGCTTAGCGGGGGAGAGCTCCTACAATGAGCAGTTCTTC.

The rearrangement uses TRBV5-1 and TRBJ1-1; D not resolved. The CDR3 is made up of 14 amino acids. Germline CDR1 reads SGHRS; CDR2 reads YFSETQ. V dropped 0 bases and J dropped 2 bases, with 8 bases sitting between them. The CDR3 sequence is CASSLAPGNTEAFF. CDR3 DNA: TGCGCCAGCAGCTTGGCCCCCGGTAACACTGAAGCTTTCTTT.

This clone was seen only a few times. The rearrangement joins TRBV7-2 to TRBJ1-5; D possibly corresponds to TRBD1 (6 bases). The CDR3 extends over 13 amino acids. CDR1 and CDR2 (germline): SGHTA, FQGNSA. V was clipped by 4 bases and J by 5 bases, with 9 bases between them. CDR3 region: CASSSEGDQPQHF. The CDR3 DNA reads TGTGCCAGCAGCTCCGAGGGGGATCAGCCCCAGCATTTT.

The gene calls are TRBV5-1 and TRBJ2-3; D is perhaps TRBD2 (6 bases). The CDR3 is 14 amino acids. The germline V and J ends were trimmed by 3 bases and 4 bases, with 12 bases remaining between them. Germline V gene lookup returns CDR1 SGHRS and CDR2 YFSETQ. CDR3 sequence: CASSSPTSSDTQYF. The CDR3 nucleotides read TGCGCCAGCAGCTCCCCGACTAGTTCAGATACGCAGTATTTT.

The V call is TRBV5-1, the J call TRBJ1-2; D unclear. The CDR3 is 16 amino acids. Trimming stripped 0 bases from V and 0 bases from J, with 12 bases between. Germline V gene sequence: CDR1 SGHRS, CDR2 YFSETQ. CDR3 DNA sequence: TGCGCCAGCAGCTTGGGCAGAGTTTCAGCTAACTATGGCTACACCTTC. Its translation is CASSLGRVSANYGYTF.

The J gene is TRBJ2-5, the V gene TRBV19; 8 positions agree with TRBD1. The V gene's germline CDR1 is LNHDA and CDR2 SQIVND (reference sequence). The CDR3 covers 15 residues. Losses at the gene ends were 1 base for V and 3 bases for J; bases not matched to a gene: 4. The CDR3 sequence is CASSIAADREETQYF. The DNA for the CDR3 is TGTGCCAGTAGTATAGCGGCGGACAGGGAAGAGACCCAGTACTTC.

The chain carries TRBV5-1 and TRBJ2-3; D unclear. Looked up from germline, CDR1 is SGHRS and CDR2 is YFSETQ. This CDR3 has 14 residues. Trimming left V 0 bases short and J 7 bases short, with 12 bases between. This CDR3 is CASSLDPITNTQYF. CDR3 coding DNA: TGCGCCAGCAGCTTGGATCCGATAACCAATACGCAGTATTTT. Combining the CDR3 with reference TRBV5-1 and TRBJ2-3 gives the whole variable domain KAGVTQTPRYLIKTRGQQVTLSCSPISGHRSVSWYQQTPGQGLQFLFEYFSETQRNKGNFPGRFSGRQFSNSRSEMNVSTLELGDSALYLCASSLDPITNTQYFGPGTRLTVL.

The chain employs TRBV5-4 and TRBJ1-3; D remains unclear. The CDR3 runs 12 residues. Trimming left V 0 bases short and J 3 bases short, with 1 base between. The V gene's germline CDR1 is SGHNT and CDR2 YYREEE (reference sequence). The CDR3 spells CASSLGGNTIYF. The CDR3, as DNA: TGTGCCAGCAGCTTGGGTGGAAACACCATATATTTT.

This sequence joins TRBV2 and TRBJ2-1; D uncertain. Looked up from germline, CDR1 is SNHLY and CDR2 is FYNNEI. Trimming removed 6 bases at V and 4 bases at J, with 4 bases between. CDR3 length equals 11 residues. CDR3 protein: CASSGYNEQFF. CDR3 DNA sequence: TGTGCCAGCAGCGGATACAATGAGCAGTTCTTC.

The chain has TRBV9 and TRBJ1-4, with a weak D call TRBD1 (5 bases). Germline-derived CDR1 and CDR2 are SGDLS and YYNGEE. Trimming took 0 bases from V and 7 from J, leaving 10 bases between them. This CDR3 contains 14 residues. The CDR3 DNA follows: TGTGCCAGCAGCGTAGAGGGGCGGAGTGAAAAACTGTTTTTT. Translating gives CASSVEGRSEKLFF.

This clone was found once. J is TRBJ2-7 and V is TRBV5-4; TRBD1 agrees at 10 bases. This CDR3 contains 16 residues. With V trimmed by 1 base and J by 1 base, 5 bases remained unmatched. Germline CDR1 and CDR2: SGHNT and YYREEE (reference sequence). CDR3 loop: CASSLPGTGESYEQYF. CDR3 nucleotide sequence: TGTGCCAGCAGCTTGCCGGGGACAGGGGAGTCCTACGAGCAGTACTTC.

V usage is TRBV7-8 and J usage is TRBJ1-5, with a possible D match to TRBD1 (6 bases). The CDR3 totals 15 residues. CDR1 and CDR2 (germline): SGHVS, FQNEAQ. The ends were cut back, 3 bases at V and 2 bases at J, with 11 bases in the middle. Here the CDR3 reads CASSFRQVGNQPQHF. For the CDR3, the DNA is TGTGCCAGCAGCTTCAGACAGGTGGGCAATCAGCCCCAGCATTTT. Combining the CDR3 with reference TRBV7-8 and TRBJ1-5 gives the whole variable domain GAGVSQSPRYKVAKRGQDVALRCDPISGHVSLFWYQQALGQGPEFLTYFQNEAQLDKSGLPSDRFFAERPEGSVSTLKIQRTQQEDSAVYLCASSFRQVGNQPQHFGDGTRLSIL.

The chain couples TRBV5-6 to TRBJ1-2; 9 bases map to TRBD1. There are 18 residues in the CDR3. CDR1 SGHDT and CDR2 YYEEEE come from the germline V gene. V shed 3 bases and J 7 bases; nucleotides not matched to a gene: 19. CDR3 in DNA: TGTGCCAGCAGCTCGTCGAAAAGTACCGGGACAGGGATAGGTGGCTACACCTTC. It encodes CASSSSKSTGTGIGGYTF.

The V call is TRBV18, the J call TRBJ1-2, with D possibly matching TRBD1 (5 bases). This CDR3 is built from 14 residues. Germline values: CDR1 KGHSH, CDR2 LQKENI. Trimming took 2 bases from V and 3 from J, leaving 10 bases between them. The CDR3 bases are TGTGCCAGCTCACCATTTGAGGGGCACTATGGCTACACCTTC. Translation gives CASSPFEGHYGYTF. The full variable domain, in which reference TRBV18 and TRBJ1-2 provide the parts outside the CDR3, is NAGVMQNPRHLVRRRGQEARLRCSPMKGHSHVYWYRQLPEEGLKFMVYLQKENIIDESGMPKERFSAEFPKEGPSILRIQQVVRGDSAAYFCASSPFEGHYGYTFGSGTRLTVV.

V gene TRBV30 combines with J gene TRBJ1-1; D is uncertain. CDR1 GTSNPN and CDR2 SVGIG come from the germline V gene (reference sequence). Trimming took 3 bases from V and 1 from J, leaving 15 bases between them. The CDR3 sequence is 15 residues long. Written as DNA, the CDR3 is TGTGCCTGGAGGCCACGGACCCTTCGGAACACTGAAGCTTTCTTT. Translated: CAWRPRTLRNTEAFF.

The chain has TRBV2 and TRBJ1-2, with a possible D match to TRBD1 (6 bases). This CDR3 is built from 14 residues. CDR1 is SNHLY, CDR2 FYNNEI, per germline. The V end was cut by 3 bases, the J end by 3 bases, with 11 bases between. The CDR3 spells CASSEDSSHYGYTF. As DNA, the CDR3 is TGTGCCAGCAGTGAGGACAGCTCGCACTATGGCTACACCTTC.

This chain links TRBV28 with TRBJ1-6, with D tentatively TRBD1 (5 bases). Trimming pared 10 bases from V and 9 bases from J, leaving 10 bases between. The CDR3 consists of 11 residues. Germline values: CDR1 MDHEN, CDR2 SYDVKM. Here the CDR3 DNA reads TGTGCCACTCGGGACGTTTCACCCCTCCACTTT. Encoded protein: CATRDVSPLHF.

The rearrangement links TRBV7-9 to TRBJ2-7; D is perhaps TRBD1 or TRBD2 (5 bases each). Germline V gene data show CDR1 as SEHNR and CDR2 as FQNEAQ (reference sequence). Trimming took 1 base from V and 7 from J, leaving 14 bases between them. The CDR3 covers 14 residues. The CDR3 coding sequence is TGTGCCAGCAGCTTAGAGGGGAGAGAGAGGGAGCAGTACTTC. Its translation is CASSLEGREREQYF.